This TCR beta chain was captured by sequencing in a study of regulatory T cells in long-lasting Graves disease. Researchers made TCR beta libraries by using iRepertoire HTBI primers and running Arm-PCR on CDR3 regions. One entry per CDR3 protein, called by TCRdb with MiXCR from the multiplex PCR reads. The sample has about 440,000 distinct CDR3 sequences, 15% to 20% seen once. This clonotype was counted many times. Its specificity is not known. The study's findings and limits: Preferential use of TRBV28, TRBJ1-2 and TRBJ2-5 was seen in persistent disease. Accuracy was perhaps lowered by the small sample size.

Time point noted: newly diagnosed GD, antithyroid drugs for less than 3 months. Researchers made the TCR library from RNA that was extracted from PBMCs. Trimming took off 8 bases at V and 4 bases at J, with 9 bases between the two ends. The CDR3 is 12 residues long. The same data also went into a second study, on T cells in Graves' hyperthyroidism and ophthalmopathy.

The TCR was taken from a woman aged 25 to 39 with Graves disease. This rearrangement joins TRBV12-3 or TRBV12-4 to TRBJ1-5; possibly TRBD1 for D (5 bases). The source was peripheral blood mononuclear cells (PBMCs), collected at new diagnosis, from a patient treated with antithyroid drugs. CDR3 coding DNA: TGTGCCAGCGGTGACAGAAATCAGCCCCAGCATTTT. Its protein product is CASGDRNQPQHF.